Shown below are 8 T cell receptor beta chains from a single sample sequenced in a study of T cell repertoires in cytomegalovirus infection. Their antigens remain unidentified. MiXCR, run by TCRdb on the reads, gives a single entry per CDR3 protein. The sample yields about 900,000 distinct CDR3 sequences, 25% to 40% seen once. The material was cultured CD8+ T cells from PBMCs, obtained from culture after CMV antigen stimulation. These receptors originate from a human donor in good health (CMV status not recorded). Some clones in this sample may be carry-over from other donors' samples.

V usage is TRBV6-1 and J usage is TRBJ1-4; TRBD1 is a possible D gene (6 bases). V dropped 0 bases and J dropped 8 bases, with 10 bases sitting between them. Germline CDR1 and CDR2: MNHNS and SASEGT. This CDR3 comprises 14 residues. CDR3 DNA: TGTGCCAGCAGTGAAGCGGGGGCGCGAGAAAAACTGTTTTTT. Translation gives CASSEAGAREKLFF.

This clonotype was counted ten times or more. This rearrangement joins TRBV7-8 to TRBJ2-1; maybe TRBD1 (6 bases). CDR1 is SGHVS, CDR2 FQNEAQ, per germline. The CDR3 consists of 18 residues. V was clipped by 3 bases and J by 4 bases, with 22 bases between them. Here the CDR3 reads CASSFPANQGRQYNEQFF. In DNA form, the CDR3 reads TGTGCCAGCAGCTTCCCAGCAAATCAGGGGCGGCAGTACAATGAGCAGTTCTTC.

The chain combines TRBV28 with TRBJ2-3; D might be TRBD1 (6 bases). Between the trimmed V and J ends, which lost 10 bases and 2 bases, there was a span of 25 bases. CDR3 length: 17 residues. CDR1 is MDHEN, CDR2 SYDVKM, per germline. Written as DNA, the CDR3 is TGTGCCACCACCTCCCTCTTAGACAGGACCCCCACAGATACGCAGTATTTT. Amino acid sequence: CATTSLLDRTPTDTQYF.

The gene calls are TRBV6-5 and TRBJ1-1; D unclear. Germline V gene sequence: CDR1 MNHEY, CDR2 SVGAGI. The CDR3 has 14 residues. Trimming pared 1 base from V and 6 bases from J, leaving 12 bases between. CDR3 region: CASSYFGERAEAFF. CDR3 in DNA: TGTGCCAGCAGTTACTTCGGGGAAAGGGCTGAAGCTTTCTTT.

A few counts support this clonotype. The CDR3 protein is CASSTTGVSYNEQFF. As DNA, the CDR3 is TGTGCCAGCAGTACCACAGGTGTCTCCTACAATGAGCAGTTCTTC. The chain couples TRBV6-5 to TRBJ2-1, with a weak D call TRBD1 (5 bases). The CDR3 sequence is 15 residues long. Looked up from germline, CDR1 is MNHEY and CDR2 is SVGAGI. V was shortened by 5 bases and J by 0 bases, with 11 bases between the two germline ends.

This clonotype showed up just a few times. This chain uses TRBV6-1 with TRBJ2-5; TRBD1 agrees at 11 bases. In germline, CDR1 is MNHNS, CDR2 SASEGT. With V trimmed by 6 bases and J by 5 bases, 14 bases remained unmatched. The CDR3 spans 17 residues. The CDR3 protein is CASRDMPRTGGLETQYF. The DNA of the CDR3 is TGTGCCAGCAGGGACATGCCTCGGACAGGGGGCTTGGAGACCCAGTACTTC.

Only a few counts were recorded for this clonotype. J is TRBJ1-1 and V is TRBV4-1; no reliable D call. The CDR3 runs to 14 residues. Trimming removed 3 bases from V and 1 base from J, with 9 bases in between. Germline V gives CDR1 MGHRA, CDR2 YSYEKL. Written as DNA, the CDR3 is TGCGCCAGCAGCCACCCCACAGAGAACACTGAAGCTTTCTTT. Translated: CASSHPTENTEAFF.

This clonotype was counted once. The chain combines TRBV3-1 with TRBJ2-3; 9 bases are a match to TRBD2. Per the germline V gene, CDR1 is LGHDT and CDR2 is YNNKEL (reference sequence). The CDR3 runs 18 residues. V lost 3 bases, J lost 2 bases, and 12 bases stayed unmatched. The CDR3 region has the DNA TGTGCCAGCAGCCAGGAGGGAGTAGCGGGGGTCTCCACAGATACGCAGTATTTT. It is translated as CASSQEGVAGVSTDTQYF.